The 9 T cell receptor beta chains given below trace back to one sample, sequenced in a study of tumor and adjacent non-tumor tissue in lung cancer (dated by TCRdb to 2016 to 2018). Bulk unsorted tissue served as the source for RNA extraction, and RNA quality was assessed using a NanoDrop ND-1000 and an Agilent 2100. The protocol used for the library was multiplex PCR. The reads were generated on an Illumina HiSeq 2500. TCRbeta libraries were constructed through three rounds of nested PCR with primers (Table S4) according to protocols modified from ARM-PCR. TCRdb redid the processing of the public reads, applying fastp at Q25 and MiXCR, and retained in-frame beta chains. A single entry per CDR3 protein holds the most common genes and DNA from its merged rows. The sample contains around 70,000 distinct CDR3 sequences, just under 60% of them found a single time. 20% of the sample is held by the ten biggest clonotypes.

The specimen was lung tumor tissue. The receptors were sampled from a man in his fifties or sixties with non-small cell lung cancer.

This clonotype was seen ten or more times. This sequence joins TRBV6-1 and TRBJ1-5; the D gene is possibly TRBD1 (5 bases). V gave up 2 bases and J gave up 0 bases, with 14 bases separating them. There are 17 residues in the CDR3. Germline V gives CDR1 MNHNS, CDR2 SASEGT. CDR3 region: CASSESGRTYSNQPQHF. The CDR3 DNA is TGTGCCAGCAGTGAATCCGGACGGACATATAGCAATCAGCCCCAGCATTTT.

To note about this clonotype: At one end, the junction sequence differs from germline, possibly due to a read error. Here the CDR3 DNA reads TGCAGTGCTAGAGGAGGGCAGGGGGCCGATCAGCCCCATCATTTT. It is translated as CSARGGQGADQPHHF. V usage is TRBV20-1 and J usage is TRBJ1-5; 8 nucleotides match TRBD1. Looked up from germline, CDR1 is DFQATT and CDR2 is SNEGSKA (reference sequence). This CDR3 is 15 amino acids long.

This clonotype was found a few times. The chain employs TRBV7-2 and TRBJ2-7; maybe TRBD1 (6 bases). Germline CDR1 and CDR2: SGHTA and FQGNSA. V lost 5 bases, J lost 6 bases, and 11 bases lay in between. This CDR3 spans 12 amino acids. The CDR3 sequence: CASSLGDIEQYF. Written as DNA, the CDR3 is TGTGCCAGCAGCCTCGGGGACATCGAGCAGTACTTC.

On this clonotype itself: A much larger clone differs from this one at a single base, so this may be a read error. V usage is TRBV6-5 and J usage is TRBJ1-4; unclear D gene. The CDR3 totals 13 residues. V was trimmed by 6 bases and J by 8 bases, leaving 13 bases between them. The germline V gene encodes CDR1 MNHEY and CDR2 SVGAGI. The CDR3 is CASRQYMQEKLFF. CDR3 nucleotide sequence: TGTGCCAGCAGGCAGTACATGCAAGAAAAACTGTTTTTT.

This chain connects TRBV7-9 to TRBJ1-5, with D unresolved. Germline values: CDR1 SEHNR, CDR2 FQNEAQ (reference sequence). The CDR3 loop spans 13 amino acids. V lost 4 bases, J lost 8 bases, and 12 bases lay in between. CDR3 protein: CASSSAWNKPQHF. The DNA for the CDR3 is TGTGCCAGCAGCTCAGCGTGGAATAAGCCCCAGCATTTT.

This clonotype was counted a few times. Since no conserved phenylalanine or tryptophan closes the CDR3, a read error is the likely cause. This chain links TRBV18 with TRBJ2-1, with D unresolved. The germline V gene encodes CDR1 KGHSH and CDR2 LQKENI. V was shortened by 5 bases and J by 6 bases, with 14 bases between the two germline ends. The CDR3 is made up of 14 amino acids. The CDR3 DNA is TGTGCCAGCTCATGGGGTTCGGAAGTCAATGAGCAGTTCCTC. As protein: CASSWGSEVNEQFL.

A note on this clonotype: A read error may produce the germline difference seen at one junction end. The chain couples TRBV10-2 to TRBJ2-2; tentative D call: TRBD2 (6 bases). This CDR3 comprises 15 residues. Per the germline V gene, CDR1 is WSHSY and CDR2 is SAAADI. The CDR3 is CAISEWSGHTGGLFF. CDR3 coding DNA: TGCGCCATCAGTGAGTGGTCAGGGCACACCGGGGGGCTGTTTTTT.

V gene TRBV6-1 combines with J gene TRBJ1-2, with D uncertain. The CDR3 extends over 13 amino acids. The germline CDR1 and CDR2 sequences are MNHNS and SASEGT. With 2 bases removed from V and 11 bases from J, the gap between germline ends came to 15 bases. CDR3 sequence reads: CASSEMDLCGYTF. Written as DNA, the CDR3 is TGTGCCAGCAGTGAAATGGATTTATGTGGTTACACCTTC.

This clonotype was recorded only once. This may come from a read error, since a much larger clone is one base off. The chain employs TRBV11-2 and TRBJ2-5, with 11 bases that match TRBD2. The length of the CDR3 is 16 residues. CDR1 is SGHAT and CDR2 is FQNNGV in the germline V gene. The CDR3 sequence: CASSLTSGGHQEAQYF. CDR3 nucleotide sequence: TGTGCCAGCAGCTTAACTAGCGGGGGCCACCAAGAGGCCCAGTACTTC.